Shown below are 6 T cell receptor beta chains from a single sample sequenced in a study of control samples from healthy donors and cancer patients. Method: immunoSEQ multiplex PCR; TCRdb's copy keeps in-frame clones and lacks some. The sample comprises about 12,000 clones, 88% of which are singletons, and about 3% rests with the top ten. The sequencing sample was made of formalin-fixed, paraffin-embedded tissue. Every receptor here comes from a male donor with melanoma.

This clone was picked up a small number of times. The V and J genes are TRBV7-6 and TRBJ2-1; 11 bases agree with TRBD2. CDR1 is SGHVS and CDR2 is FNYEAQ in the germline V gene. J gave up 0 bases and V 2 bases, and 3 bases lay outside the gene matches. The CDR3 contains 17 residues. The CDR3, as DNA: TGTGCCAGCAGCTTATTAGCGGGAGGGGCCTCCTACAATGAGCAGTTCTTC. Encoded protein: CASSLLAGGASYNEQFF.

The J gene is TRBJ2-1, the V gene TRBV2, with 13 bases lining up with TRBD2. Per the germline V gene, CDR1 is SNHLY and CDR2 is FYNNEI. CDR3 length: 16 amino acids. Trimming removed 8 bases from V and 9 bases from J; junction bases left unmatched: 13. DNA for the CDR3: TGTGCCAGCTTTGAACTAGCGGGAGGGCCACGTGGTGAGCAGTTCTTC. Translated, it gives CASFELAGGPRGEQFF. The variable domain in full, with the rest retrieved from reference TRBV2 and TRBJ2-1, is EPEVTQTPSHQVTQMGQEVILRCVPISNHLYFYWYRQILGQKVEFLVSFYNNEISEKSEIFDDQFSVERPDGSNFTLKIRSTKLEDSAMYFCASFELAGGPRGEQFFGPGTRLTVL.

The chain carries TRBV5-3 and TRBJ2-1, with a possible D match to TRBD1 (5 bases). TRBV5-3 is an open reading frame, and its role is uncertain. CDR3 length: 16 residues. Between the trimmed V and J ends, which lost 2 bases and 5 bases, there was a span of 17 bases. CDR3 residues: CARSFNRKFKNNEQFF. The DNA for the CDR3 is TGTGCCAGAAGCTTCAACAGGAAGTTTAAAAACAATGAGCAGTTCTTC.

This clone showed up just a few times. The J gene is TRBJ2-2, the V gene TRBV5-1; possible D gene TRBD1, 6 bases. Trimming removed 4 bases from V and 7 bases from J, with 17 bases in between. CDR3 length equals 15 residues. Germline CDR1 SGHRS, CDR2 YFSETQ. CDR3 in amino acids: CASSQGSMEGGELFF. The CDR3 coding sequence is TGCGCCAGCAGCCAGGGGTCGATGGAAGGCGGGGAGCTGTTTTTT.

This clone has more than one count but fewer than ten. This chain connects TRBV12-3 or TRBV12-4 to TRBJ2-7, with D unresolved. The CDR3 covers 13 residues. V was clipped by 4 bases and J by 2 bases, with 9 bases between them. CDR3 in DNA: TGTGCCAGCAGTTCCCCTTCTGCCTACGAGCAGTACTTC. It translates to CASSSPSAYEQYF.

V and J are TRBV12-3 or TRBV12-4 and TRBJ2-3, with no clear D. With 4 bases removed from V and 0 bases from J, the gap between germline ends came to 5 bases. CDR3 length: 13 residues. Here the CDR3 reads CASSSTSTDTQYF. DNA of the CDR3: TGTGCCAGCAGTTCGACTAGCACAGATACGCAGTATTTT.